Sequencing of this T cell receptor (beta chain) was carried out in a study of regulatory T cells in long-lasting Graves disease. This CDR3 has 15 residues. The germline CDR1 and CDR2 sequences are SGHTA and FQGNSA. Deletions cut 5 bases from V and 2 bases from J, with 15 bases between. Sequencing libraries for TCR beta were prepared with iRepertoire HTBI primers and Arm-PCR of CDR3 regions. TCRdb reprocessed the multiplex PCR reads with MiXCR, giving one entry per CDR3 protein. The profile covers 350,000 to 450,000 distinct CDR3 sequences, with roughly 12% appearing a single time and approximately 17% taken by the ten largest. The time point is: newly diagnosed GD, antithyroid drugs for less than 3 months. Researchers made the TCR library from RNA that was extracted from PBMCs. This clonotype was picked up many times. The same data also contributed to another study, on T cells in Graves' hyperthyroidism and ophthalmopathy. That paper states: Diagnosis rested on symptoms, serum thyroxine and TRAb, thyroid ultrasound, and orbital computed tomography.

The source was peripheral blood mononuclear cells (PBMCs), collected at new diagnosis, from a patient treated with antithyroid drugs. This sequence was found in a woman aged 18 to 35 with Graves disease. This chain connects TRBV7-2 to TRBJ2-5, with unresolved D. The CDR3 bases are TGTGCCAGCAGCGTATACTTGACTGCACAAGAGACCCAGTACTTC. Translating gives CASSVYLTAQETQYF.